The present T cell receptor beta chain was sequenced within a study of PD-1 blockade in classical Hodgkin lymphoma. Using immunoSEQ multiplex PCR, the repertoire was profiled, and TCRdb retains in-frame clones only, with some absent. The sample lists around 36,000 clones, around nine tenths occurring once. Findings and limits, study-wide: Complete responders started with a diversity level that resembled newly diagnosed patients at baseline. The authors excluded patients who started nivolumab under 1 year after ASCT. The study found that TCR diversity rose significantly by C4D1 in CD4+ but not CD8+ cells.

The CDR3 is 14 amino acids. V lost 1 base and J lost 8, with 15 bases in between. Germline V gene data show CDR1 as SGHDT and CDR2 as YYEEEE. In regard to this clone: Antigen unknown.

Brentuximab vedotin exposure varied, and every patient relapsed after autologous stem cell transplantation. Purification of CD4+ T cells from thawed PBMCs was achieved by magnetic negative selection. Material: CD4+ T cells from blood, obtained at baseline. The chain couples TRBV5-6 to TRBJ1-2; D ambiguous. This receptor was obtained from a human donor with classical Hodgkin lymphoma. CDR3 residues: CASSLLRRGPGYTF. The CDR3, as DNA: TGTGCCAGCAGCTTGCTCCGGCGAGGGCCAGGCTACACCTTC.